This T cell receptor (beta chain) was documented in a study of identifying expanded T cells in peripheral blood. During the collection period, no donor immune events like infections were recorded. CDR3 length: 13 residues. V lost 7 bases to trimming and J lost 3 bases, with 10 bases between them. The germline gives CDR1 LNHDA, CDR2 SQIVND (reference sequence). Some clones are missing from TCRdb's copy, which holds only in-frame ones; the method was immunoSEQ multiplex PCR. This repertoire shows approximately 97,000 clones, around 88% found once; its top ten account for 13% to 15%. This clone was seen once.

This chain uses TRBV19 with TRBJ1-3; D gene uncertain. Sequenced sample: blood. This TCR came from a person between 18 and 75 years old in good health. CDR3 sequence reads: CASIPRRGNTIYF. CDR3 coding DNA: TGTGCCAGTATACCAAGGCGTGGAAACACCATATATTTT.